One and the same sample provided the 2 T cell receptor beta chains below, sequenced in a study of human T cells and chemical hapten exposure. Each CDR3 protein gets one entry after TCRdb re-called the RACE reads with MiXCR. The sample shows around 300,000 distinct CDR3 sequences, 7.5% to 9% of them seen only once. This sample's time point: pre-sensitization, week 0. The treatment was: therapeutic diphenylcyclopropenone sensitization with weekly scalp DPC. The sequencing used whole blood, collected in connection with sensitization to the hapten diphenylcyclopropenone (DPC). These receptor sequences come from a man aged 18 to 29 with alopecia areata. Some clones in this sample may be carry-over from other donors' samples.

The rearrangement links TRBV3-1 to TRBJ2-6, with D perhaps TRBD2 (6 bases). Per the germline V gene, CDR1 is LGHDT and CDR2 is YNNKEL (reference sequence). The CDR3 sequence is 17 residues long. The V end was cut by 2 bases, the J end by 4 bases, with 15 bases between. CDR3: CASSQRRGRDGANVLTF. CDR3 nucleotide sequence: TGTGCCAGCAGCCAACGGAGGGGAAGAGACGGGGCCAACGTCCTGACTTTC.

This chain's CDR3 is CASSVTGLLYGYTF. The CDR3 DNA reads TGTGCCAGCAGTGTTACAGGGCTTCTCTATGGCTACACCTTC. This chain uses TRBV12-3 or TRBV12-4 with TRBJ1-2, with D tentatively TRBD1 (6 bases). The CDR3 has 14 amino acids. Trimming stripped 5 bases from V and 4 bases from J, with 14 bases between.